This is a list of T cell receptor beta chains from one sample in a study of T cell changes during pregnancy in multiple sclerosis. Assay: immunoSEQ multiplex PCR; the TCRdb copy retains only in-frame clones and omits some. The data show 55,000 to 85,000 clones, about nine tenths seen once. Sample: CD4+ T cells from peripheral blood mononuclear cells, taken after pregnancy. The receptors stem from a female donor with multiple sclerosis, enrolled in a pregnancy study. Each CDR3 is given with its conserved first and last residue. A D gene is named only where the DNA matches it firmly. A row's size may be missing; if present it is once, few, many or a size class.

TRBV5-1	TRBD1	.	TRBJ2-6	TGCGCCAGCAGCTTGAGGACAGGGGGTAGCTCTGGGGCCAACGTCCTGACTTTC	CASSLRTGGSSGANVLTF
TRBV7-2	.	.	TRBJ2-7	TGTGCCAGCAGCTTGGCCTCTGGCCGACTGAGCTCCTACGAGCAGTACTTC	CASSLASGRLSSYEQYF
TRBV30	TRBD1	.	TRBJ1-3	TGTGCCTGGGACAGGGGGACTAGTGGTGGAAACACCATATATTTT	CAWDRGTSGGNTIYF
TRBV5-1	.	.	TRBJ1-6	TGCGCCAGCAGCTTGGGGTCAGGGTTGAATTCACCCCTCCACTTT	CASSLGSGLNSPLHF
TRBV5-1	.	.	TRBJ1-5	TGCGCCAGCAGTTTGACAGGTGAAGCTTATCAGCCCCAGCATTTT	CASSLTGEAYQPQHF
TRBV5-1	TRBD2	.	TRBJ2-5	TGCGCCAGCAGCTCGGGACTAGCGGGAGGCGCGATGGAGACCCAGTACTTC	CASSSGLAGGAMETQYF
TRBV7-9	.	.	TRBJ2-3	TGTGCCAGCAGAATAGGGGCGGCCGATACGCAGTATTTT	CASRIGAADTQYF
TRBV2	TRBD1	.	TRBJ2-1	TGTGCCAGCAGGGGGACAGGGGGCAGTTACAATGAGCAGTTCTTC	CASRGTGGSYNEQFF
TRBV5-4	.	.	TRBJ2-7	TGTGCCAGCAGCTTGGATCGCGGGCACGAGCAGTACTTC	CASSLDRGHEQYF
TRBV28	.	.	TRBJ1-5	TGTGCCAGCAGTTTAGGGGGCATCAATAGCAATCAGCCCCAGCATTTT	CASSLGGINSNQPQHF
TRBV6-5	.	.	TRBJ2-2	TGTGCCAGCAGTTACTCAGGGGGTTCGAACACCGGGGAGCTGTTTTTT	CASSYSGGSNTGELFF
TRBV5-1	.	.	TRBJ2-5	TGCGCCAGCAGCCGGGATCGGGAGACCCAGTACTTC	CASSRDRETQYF
TRBV30	.	.	TRBJ2-3	TGTGCCTGGAGAGTGGGGGCCTCTTCTAGCACAGATACGCAGTATTTT	CAWRVGASSSTDTQYF
TRBV19	.	.	TRBJ1-2	TGTGCCAGTAGTATAGATCTATCGGGGGGCTACACCTTC	CASSIDLSGGYTF
TRBV11-2	TRBD1	.	TRBJ2-7	TGTGCCAGCAGCACCGGGACAGGCCTAGTCGGCGAGCAGTACTTC	CASSTGTGLVGEQYF
TRBV30	.	.	TRBJ1-1	TGTGCCTGGAGTGTACTAATGAACACTGAAGCTTTCTTT	CAWSVLMNTEAFF
TRBV5-5	TRBD1	.	TRBJ1-5	TGTGCCAGCAGCTCAGGGACAGCGGGTCAGCCCCAGCATTTT	CASSSGTAGQPQHF
TRBV19	.	few	TRBJ1-1	TGTGCCAGTAGTCTCAGCACAGTTTATATGAACACTGAAGCTTTCTTT	CASSLSTVYMNTEAFF
TRBV30	TRBD2	.	TRBJ2-2	TGTGCCTGGAGTGTACTAGCGGGAATGGGCACCGGGGAGCTGTTTTTT	CAWSVLAGMGTGELFF
TRBV6-1	.	.	TRBJ1-1	TGTGCCAGCAGCACTATGGACAGGAACACTGAAGCTTTCTTT	CASSTMDRNTEAFF
TRBV19	TRBD2	.	TRBJ2-1	TGTGCCAGTAGTACCTCAGGGAGCGGGGGTTACAATGAGCAGTTCTTC	CASSTSGSGGYNEQFF
TRBV5-1	TRBD1	.	TRBJ2-3	TGCGCCAGCAGACGGATTCCACGGGACAGAGACACAGATACGCAGTATTTT	CASRRIPRDRDTDTQYF
TRBV6-5	.	.	TRBJ1-1	TGTGCCAGCAGTTACTCCAGGGATACTGAAGCTTTCTTT	CASSYSRDTEAFF
TRBV10-3	TRBD1	.	TRBJ1-5	TGTGCCATCAGTGAAAGGGGGACAGGGGGCTATGAAGGCAATCAGCCCCAGCATTTT	CAISERGTGGYEGNQPQHF
TRBV5-6	.	.	TRBJ1-2	TGTGCCAGCAGCCCCGGGGAGGAGAGAATCTATGGCTACACCTTC	CASSPGEERIYGYTF
TRBV7-9	TRBD1	.	TRBJ1-1	TGTGCCAGCAGCTTGGGGGCCCGGACAGGGAACACTGAAGCTTTCTTT	CASSLGARTGNTEAFF
TRBV18	.	.	TRBJ1-4	TGTGCCAGCTCACCCAAACCGGGGGGCTGGGGTGAAAAACTGTTTTTT	CASSPKPGGWGEKLFF
TRBV5-5	.	once	TRBJ2-1	TGTGCCAGCAGCGCCACTAGCATCTCCACCTACAATGAGCAGTTCTTC	CASSATSISTYNEQFF
TRBV2	.	.	TRBJ2-3	TGTGCCAGCAACCCTACGGGGGGCCCCACAGATACGCAGTATTTT	CASNPTGGPTDTQYF
TRBV27	.	once	TRBJ2-3	TGTGCCAGCAGTTCTGGCCCTCGGGCCAGGGGCGGGAGTGACGGCACAGATACGCAGTATTTT	CASSSGPRARGGSDGTDTQYF
TRBV6-5	.	.	TRBJ2-7	TGTGCCAGCAGTTACTCGGGACTTCAACCCTACGAGCAGTACTTC	CASSYSGLQPYEQYF
TRBV12-5	.	.	TRBJ2-2	TGTGCTAGTGGTTTAGGGACACCCGGGGAGCTGTTTTTT	CASGLGTPGELFF
TRBV11-3	.	.	TRBJ1-5	TGTGCCAGCAGCTTAGAATTGGGACACGGTGATCAGCCCCAGCATTTT	CASSLELGHGDQPQHF
TRBV5-1	.	.	TRBJ2-7	TGCGCCAGCAGCCCCCCCAACGGCGGGGAGCAGTACTTC	CASSPPNGGEQYF
TRBV6-5	TRBD1	.	TRBJ2-7	TGTGCCAGCCAGGGACAGGGTGTGGGACGAGGCGAGCAGTACTTC	CASQGQGVGRGEQYF
TRBV2	TRBD1	.	TRBJ2-5	TGTGCCAGCAGTGAGCGGGACAGGGCGCAAGAGACCCAGTACTTC	CASSERDRAQETQYF